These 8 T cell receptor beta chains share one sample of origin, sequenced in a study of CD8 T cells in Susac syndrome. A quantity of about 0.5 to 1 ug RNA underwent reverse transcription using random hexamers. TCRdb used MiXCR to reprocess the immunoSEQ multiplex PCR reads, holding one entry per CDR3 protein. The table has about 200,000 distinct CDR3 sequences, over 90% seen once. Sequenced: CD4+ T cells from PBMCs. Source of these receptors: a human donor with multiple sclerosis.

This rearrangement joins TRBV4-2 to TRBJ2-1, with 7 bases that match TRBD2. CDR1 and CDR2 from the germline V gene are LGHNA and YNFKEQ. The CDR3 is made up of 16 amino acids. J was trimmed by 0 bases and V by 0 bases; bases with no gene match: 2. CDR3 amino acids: CASSQEWGGSYNEQFF. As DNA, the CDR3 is TGTGCCAGCAGCCAAGAGTGGGGGGGCTCCTACAATGAGCAGTTCTTC.

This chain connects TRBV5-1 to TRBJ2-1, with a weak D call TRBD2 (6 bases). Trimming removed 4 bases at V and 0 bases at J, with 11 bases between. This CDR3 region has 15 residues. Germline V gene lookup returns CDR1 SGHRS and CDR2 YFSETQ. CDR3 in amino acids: CASSPGTFSYNEQFF. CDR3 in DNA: TGCGCCAGCAGCCCCGGGACTTTCTCCTACAATGAGCAGTTCTTC.

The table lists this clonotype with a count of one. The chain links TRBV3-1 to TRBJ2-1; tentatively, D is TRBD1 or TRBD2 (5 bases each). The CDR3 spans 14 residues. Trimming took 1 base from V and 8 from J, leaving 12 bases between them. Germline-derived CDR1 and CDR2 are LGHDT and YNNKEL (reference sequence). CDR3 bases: TGTGCCAGCAGCCAAGGATTGGGGGTCGATGAGCAGTTCTTC. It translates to CASSQGLGVDEQFF.

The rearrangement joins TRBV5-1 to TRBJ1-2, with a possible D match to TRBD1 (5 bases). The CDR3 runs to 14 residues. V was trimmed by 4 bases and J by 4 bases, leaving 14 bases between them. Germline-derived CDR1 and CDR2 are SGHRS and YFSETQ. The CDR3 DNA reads TGCGCCAGCAGCCCCCGGGACGGACTCTATGGCTACACCTTC. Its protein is CASSPRDGLYGYTF. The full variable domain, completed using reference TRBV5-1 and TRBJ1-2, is KAGVTQTPRYLIKTRGQQVTLSCSPISGHRSVSWYQQTPGQGLQFLFEYFSETQRNKGNFPGRFSGRQFSNSRSEMNVSTLELGDSALYLCASSPRDGLYGYTFGSGTRLTVV.

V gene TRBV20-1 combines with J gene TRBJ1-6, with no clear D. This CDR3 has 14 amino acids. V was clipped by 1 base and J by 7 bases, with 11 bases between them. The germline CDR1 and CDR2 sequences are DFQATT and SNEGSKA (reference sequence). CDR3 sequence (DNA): TGCAGTGCTAGAGGGAACTCGGGGAATTCACCCCTCCACTTT. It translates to CSARGNSGNSPLHF.

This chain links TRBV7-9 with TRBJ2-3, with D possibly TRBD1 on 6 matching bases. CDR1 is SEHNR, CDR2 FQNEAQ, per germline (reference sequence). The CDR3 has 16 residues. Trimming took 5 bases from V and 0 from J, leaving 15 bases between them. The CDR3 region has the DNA TGTGCCAGCAGCAAGGCGGGCAGGGGCAGCACAGATACGCAGTATTTT. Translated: CASSKAGRGSTDTQYF.

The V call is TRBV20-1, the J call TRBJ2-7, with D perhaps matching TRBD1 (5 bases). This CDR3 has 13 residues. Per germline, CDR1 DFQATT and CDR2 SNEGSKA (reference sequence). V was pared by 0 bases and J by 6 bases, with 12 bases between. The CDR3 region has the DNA TGCAGTGCTAGAGATCCAGGTAGGGGCGAGCAGTACGTC. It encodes CSARDPGRGEQYV.

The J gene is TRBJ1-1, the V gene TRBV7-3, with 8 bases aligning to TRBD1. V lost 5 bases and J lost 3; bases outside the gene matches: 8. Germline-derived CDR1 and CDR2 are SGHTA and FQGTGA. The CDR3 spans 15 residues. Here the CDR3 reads CASSPDGQGYTEAFF. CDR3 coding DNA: TGTGCCAGCAGCCCAGACGGACAGGGATACACTGAAGCTTTCTTT.